This record looks at one T cell receptor beta chain sequence and its context. Its cognate antigen is unknown. An end of the junction does not agree with germline; a read error may underlie this. CDR3 length: 13 amino acids. Germline CDR1 SNHLY, CDR2 FYNNEI. Stability of Graves' hyperthyroidism was defined as absent ophthalmopathy progression within 18 months. A patient was excluded if there was uncontrolled infection, other autoimmune disease, pregnancy or lactation. Diagnostic assessment was based on clinical symptoms, serum thyroxine and TRAb, thyroid ultrasound and orbital computed tomography. This sample was included in a study of T cells in Graves' hyperthyroidism and ophthalmopathy. Study-wide results and caveats: Most clonotypes expanded in thyroid above 0.001 were likewise present in blood.

Researchers amplified the TCR beta CDR3 regions from RNA transcripts. Initially, a first-round RT-PCR of the TCR CDR3 employed the HTBI primer set. TCRdb re-analysed the multiplex PCR reads in MiXCR, keeping a single row per CDR3 protein. The table has more than 350,000 distinct CDR3 sequences, just under 15% seen once. The chain has TRBV2 and TRBJ2-1; the D gene is possibly TRBD1 (6 bases). The sequencing input was blood. The TCR was taken from a woman aged 25 to 39 with Graves' hyperthyroidism. In DNA, the CDR3 is TGTGCCAGCAGCGGCACAGGGTACAATGAGCGGTTCTTC. Residues: CASSGTGYNERFF.